These T cell receptor beta chains were read from a single sample in a study of shared clonotypes between healthy human individuals. Profiled with immunoSEQ multiplex PCR; TCRdb holds only in-frame clones, not every one. The sample yields millions of clones, 93% seen once. Sequenced material: naive CD4+ T cells from PBMCs. Receptors were obtained from a man younger than 30 in good health. Some clones in this sample may be carry-over from other donors' samples. Each CDR3 is given with its conserved first and last residue. Fields, in order: J gene, V gene, clone size, D gene, CDR3 protein, CDR3 DNA. The D gene is left open where the match is weak. Expanded clones are given a class, and other clones once, few, many or no size at all.

TRBJ1-5 TRBV5-5 - - CASSLVMSTNQPQHF TGTGCCAGCAGCCTTGTTATGTCAACCAATCAGCCCCAGCATTTT
TRBJ2-1 TRBV28 - TRBD2 CASSEQGGTSYEQFF TGTGCCAGCAGCGAACAGGGAGGGACTAGTTATGAGCAGTTCTTC
TRBJ2-2 TRBV28 - - CASSNPPWANTGELFF TGTGCCAGCAGCAACCCGCCGTGGGCGAACACCGGGGAGCTGTTTTTT
TRBJ2-7 TRBV5-1 - TRBD1 CASSFQGDYEQYF TGCGCCAGCAGCTTTCAGGGGGATTACGAGCAGTACTTC
TRBJ2-7 TRBV5-1 - - CASSFGGVGYEQYF TGCGCCAGCAGCTTCGGGGGAGTGGGATACGAGCAGTACTTC
TRBJ1-1 TRBV10-3 once - CAISGVNTEAFF TGTGCCATCAGTGGGGTGAACACTGAAGCTTTCTTT
TRBJ2-1 TRBV10-2 - TRBD2 CASSRDQTSEDEQFF TGCGCCAGCAGCAGAGACCAGACTAGCGAAGATGAGCAGTTCTTC
TRBJ2-7 TRBV5-1 - TRBD2 CASSLGGGSSYEQYF TGCGCCAGCAGCCTGGGTGGCGGGAGCTCCTACGAGCAGTACTTC
TRBJ2-5 TRBV7-2 once TRBD2 CASSRLAGVVTQYF TGTGCCAGCAGCCGTTTAGCGGGAGTGGTTACCCAGTACTTC
TRBJ1-3 TRBV7-9 once - CASSSRGLLGAPGNTIYF TGTGCCAGCAGCTCCCGGGGGTTATTGGGGGCCCCTGGAAACACCATATATTTT
TRBJ2-5 TRBV29-1 - - CSVEDQEGREQYF TGCAGCGTTGAAGATCAAGAGGGTCGGGAGCAGTACTTC
TRBJ2-1 TRBV2 - - CASRSSAGEQFF TGTGCCAGCAGGTCCAGCGCTGGTGAGCAGTTCTTC